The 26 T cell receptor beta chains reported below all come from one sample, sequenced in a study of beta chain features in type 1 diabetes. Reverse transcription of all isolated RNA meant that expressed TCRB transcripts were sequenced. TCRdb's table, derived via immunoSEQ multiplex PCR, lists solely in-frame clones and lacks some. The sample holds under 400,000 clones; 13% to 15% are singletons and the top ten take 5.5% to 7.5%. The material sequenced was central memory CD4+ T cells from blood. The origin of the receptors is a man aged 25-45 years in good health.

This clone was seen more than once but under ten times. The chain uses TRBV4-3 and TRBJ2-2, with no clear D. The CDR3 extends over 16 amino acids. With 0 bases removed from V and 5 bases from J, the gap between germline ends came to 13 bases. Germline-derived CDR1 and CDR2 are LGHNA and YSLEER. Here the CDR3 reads CASSQELTVRTGELFF. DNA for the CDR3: TGCGCCAGCAGCCAAGAACTAACAGTAAGGACCGGGGAGCTGTTTTTT.

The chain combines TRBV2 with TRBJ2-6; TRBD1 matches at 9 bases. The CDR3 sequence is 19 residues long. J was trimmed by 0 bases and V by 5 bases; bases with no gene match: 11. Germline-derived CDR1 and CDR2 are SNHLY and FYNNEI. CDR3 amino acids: CASSMSLGTGRSGANVLTF. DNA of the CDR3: TGTGCCAGCAGTATGTCTTTGGGGACAGGGCGCTCTGGGGCCAACGTCCTGACTTTC. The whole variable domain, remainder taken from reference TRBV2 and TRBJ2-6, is EPEVTQTPSHQVTQMGQEVILRCVPISNHLYFYWYRQILGQKVEFLVSFYNNEISEKSEIFDDQFSVERPDGSNFTLKIRSTKLEDSAMYFCASSMSLGTGRSGANVLTFGAGSRLTVL.

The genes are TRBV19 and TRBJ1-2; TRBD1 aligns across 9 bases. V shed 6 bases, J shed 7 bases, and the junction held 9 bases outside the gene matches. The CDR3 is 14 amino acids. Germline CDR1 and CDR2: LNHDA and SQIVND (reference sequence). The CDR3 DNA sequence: TGTGCCAGTAGAACGGGACAGGGCTTAGGTGGCTACACCTTC. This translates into CASRTGQGLGGYTF.

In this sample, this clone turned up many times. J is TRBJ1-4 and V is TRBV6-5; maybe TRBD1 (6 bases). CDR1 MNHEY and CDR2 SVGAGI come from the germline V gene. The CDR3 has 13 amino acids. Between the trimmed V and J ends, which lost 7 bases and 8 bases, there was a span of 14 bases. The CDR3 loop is CASTPGVGEKLFF. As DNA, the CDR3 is TGTGCCAGCACCCCAGGGGTTGGCGAAAAACTGTTTTTT.

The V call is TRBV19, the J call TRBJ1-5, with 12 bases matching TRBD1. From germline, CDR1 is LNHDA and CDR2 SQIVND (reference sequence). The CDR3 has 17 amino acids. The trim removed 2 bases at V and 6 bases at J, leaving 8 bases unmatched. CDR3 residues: CASSIRGQGAGSQPQHF. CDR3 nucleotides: TGTGCCAGTAGTATAAGGGGACAGGGGGCGGGTAGTCAGCCCCAGCATTTT.

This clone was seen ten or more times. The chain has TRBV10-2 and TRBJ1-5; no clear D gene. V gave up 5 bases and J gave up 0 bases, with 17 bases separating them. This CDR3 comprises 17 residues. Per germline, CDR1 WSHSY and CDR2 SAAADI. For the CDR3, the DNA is TGCGCCAGCAGTAACCGGGTCACGCAGGATAGCAATCAGCCCCAGCATTTT. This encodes CASSNRVTQDSNQPQHF.

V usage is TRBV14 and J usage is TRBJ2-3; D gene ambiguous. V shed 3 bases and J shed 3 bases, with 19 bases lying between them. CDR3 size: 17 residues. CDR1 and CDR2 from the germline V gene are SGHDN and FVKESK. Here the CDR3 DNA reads TGTGCCAGCAGCCAGGGTTTTATAAGCGTATTAACAGATACGCAGTATTTT. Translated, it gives CASSQGFISVLTDTQYF.

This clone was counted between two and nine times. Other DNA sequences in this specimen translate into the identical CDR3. CDR3 amino acids: CASSTRTDTQYF. In nucleotides, the CDR3 is TGCGCCAGCAGCACTCGCACAGATACGCAGTATTTT. V gene TRBV5-1 combines with J gene TRBJ2-3, with no clear D. V lost 4 bases and J 1 base, leaving 4 bases between the germline ends. The CDR3 consists of 12 residues. Germline V gene data show CDR1 as SGHRS and CDR2 as YFSETQ.

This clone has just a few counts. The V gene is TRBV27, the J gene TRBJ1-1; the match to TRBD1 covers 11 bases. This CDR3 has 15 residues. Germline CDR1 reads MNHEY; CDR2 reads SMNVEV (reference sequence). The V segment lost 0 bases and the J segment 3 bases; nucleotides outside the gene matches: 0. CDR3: CASSLSGQGDTEAFF. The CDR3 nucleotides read TGTGCCAGCAGTTTATCGGGACAGGGGGACACTGAAGCTTTCTTT.

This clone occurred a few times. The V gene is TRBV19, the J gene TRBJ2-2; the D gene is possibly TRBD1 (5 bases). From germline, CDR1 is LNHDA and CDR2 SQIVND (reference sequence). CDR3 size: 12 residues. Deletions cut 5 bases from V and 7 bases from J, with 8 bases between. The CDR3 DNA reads TGTGCCAGTAGTGCACAGGTCGGGGAGCTGTTTTTT. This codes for CASSAQVGELFF. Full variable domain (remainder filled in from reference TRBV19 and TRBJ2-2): DGGITQSPKYLFRKEGQNVTLSCEQNLNHDAMYWYRQDPGQGLRLIYYSQIVNDFQKGDIAEGYSVSREKKESFPLTVTSAQKNPTAFYLCASSAQVGELFFGEGSRLTVL.

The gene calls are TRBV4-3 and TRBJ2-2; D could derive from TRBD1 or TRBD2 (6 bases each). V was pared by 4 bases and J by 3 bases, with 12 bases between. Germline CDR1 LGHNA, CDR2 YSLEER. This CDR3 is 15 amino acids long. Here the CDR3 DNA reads TGCGCCAGCAGCCCCGCGGGACACTACACCGGGGAGCTGTTTTTT. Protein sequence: CASSPAGHYTGELFF.

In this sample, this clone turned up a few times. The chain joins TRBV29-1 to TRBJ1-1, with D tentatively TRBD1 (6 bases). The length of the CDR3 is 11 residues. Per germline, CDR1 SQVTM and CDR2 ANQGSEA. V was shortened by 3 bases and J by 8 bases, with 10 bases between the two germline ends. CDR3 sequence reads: CSVDRTEEAFF. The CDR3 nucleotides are TGCAGCGTTGATCGGACAGAAGAAGCTTTCTTT.

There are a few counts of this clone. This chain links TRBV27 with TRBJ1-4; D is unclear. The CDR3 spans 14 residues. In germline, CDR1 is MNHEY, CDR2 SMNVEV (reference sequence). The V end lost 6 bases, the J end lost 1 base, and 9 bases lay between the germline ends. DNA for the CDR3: TGTGCCAGCAGCCGGCCGGGAACTAATGAAAAACTGTTTTTT. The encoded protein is CASSRPGTNEKLFF.

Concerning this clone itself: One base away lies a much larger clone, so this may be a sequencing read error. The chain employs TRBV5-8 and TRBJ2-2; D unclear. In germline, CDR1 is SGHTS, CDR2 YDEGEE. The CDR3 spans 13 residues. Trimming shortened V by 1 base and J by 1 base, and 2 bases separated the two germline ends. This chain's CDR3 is CASSLKNTGELFF. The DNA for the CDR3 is TGTGCCAGCAGCTTGAAGAACACCGGGGAGCTGTTTTTT.

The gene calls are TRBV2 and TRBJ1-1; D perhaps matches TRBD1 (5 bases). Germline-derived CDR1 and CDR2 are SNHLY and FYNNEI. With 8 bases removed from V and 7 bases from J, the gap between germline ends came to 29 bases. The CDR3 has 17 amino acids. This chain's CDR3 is CASFASASQLRQIEAFF. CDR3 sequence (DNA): TGTGCCAGCTTTGCTTCAGCTTCCCAGCTTCGACAGATTGAAGCTTTCTTT.

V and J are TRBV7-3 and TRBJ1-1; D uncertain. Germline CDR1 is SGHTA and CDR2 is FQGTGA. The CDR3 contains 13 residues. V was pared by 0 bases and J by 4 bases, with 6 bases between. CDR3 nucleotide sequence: TGTGCCAGCAGCTTAACCAGACTCACTGAAGCTTTCTTT. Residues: CASSLTRLTEAFF.

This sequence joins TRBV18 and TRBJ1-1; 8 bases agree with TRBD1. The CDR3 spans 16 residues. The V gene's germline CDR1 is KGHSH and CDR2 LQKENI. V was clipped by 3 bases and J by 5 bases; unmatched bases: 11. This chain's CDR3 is CASSPPGGQGRTEAFF. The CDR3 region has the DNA TGTGCCAGCTCACCGCCGGGAGGACAGGGTCGGACTGAAGCTTTCTTT.

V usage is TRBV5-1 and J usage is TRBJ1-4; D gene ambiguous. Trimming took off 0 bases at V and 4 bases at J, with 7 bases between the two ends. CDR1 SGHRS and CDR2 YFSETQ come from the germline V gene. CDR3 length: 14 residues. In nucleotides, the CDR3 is TGCGCCAGCAGCTTGGTCGGGATTAATGAAAAACTGTTTTTT. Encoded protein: CASSLVGINEKLFF.

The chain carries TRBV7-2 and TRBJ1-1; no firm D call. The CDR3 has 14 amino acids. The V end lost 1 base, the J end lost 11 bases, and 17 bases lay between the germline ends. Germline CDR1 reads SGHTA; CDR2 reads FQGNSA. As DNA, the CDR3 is TGTGCCAGCAGCTTAGGTCCAGGCGCGCTGCCGGCTTTCTTT. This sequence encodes CASSLGPGALPAFF.

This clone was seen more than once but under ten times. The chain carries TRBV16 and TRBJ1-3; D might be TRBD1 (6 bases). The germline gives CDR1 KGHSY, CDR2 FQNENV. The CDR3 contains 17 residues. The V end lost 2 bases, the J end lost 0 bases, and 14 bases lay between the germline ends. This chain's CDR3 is CASSQALGGTSGNTIYF. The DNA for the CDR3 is TGTGCCAGCAGCCAAGCATTAGGGGGAACCTCTGGAAACACCATATATTTT.

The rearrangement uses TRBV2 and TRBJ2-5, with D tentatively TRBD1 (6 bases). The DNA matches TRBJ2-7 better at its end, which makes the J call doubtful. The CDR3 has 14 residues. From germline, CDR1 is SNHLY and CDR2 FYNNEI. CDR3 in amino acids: CASSTGQFSYEQYF. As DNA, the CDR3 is TGTGCCAGCAGCACAGGACAGTTCTCCTACGAGCAGTACTTC.

Written as DNA, the CDR3 is TGTGCCAGCAGCCAAGAAGGATCGGGGAGAGGCTACACCTTC. The encoded protein is CASSQEGSGRGYTF. The chain is built from TRBV4-2 and TRBJ1-2, with D uncertain. Germline V gene data show CDR1 as LGHNA and CDR2 as YNFKEQ. The V and J ends lost 0 bases and 8 bases respectively, with 13 bases between them. CDR3 length equals 14 residues.

The CDR3, as DNA: TGCGCCAGCAGCTTGGGGCCACAGGGTAACTATGGCTACACCTTC. It translates to CASSLGPQGNYGYTF. This chain links TRBV5-1 with TRBJ1-2; D is possibly TRBD1 (6 bases). V dropped 0 bases and J dropped 1 base, with 10 bases sitting between them. The CDR3 sequence is 15 residues long. The germline V gene has CDR1 SGHRS and CDR2 YFSETQ.

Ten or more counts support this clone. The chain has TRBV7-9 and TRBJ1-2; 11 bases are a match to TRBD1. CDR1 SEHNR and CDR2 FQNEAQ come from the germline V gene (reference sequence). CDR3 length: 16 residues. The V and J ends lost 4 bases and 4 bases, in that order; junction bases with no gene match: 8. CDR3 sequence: CASSSLRGQGGYGYTF. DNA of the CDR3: TGTGCCAGCAGCTCGCTGCGGGGACAGGGGGGCTATGGCTACACCTTC.

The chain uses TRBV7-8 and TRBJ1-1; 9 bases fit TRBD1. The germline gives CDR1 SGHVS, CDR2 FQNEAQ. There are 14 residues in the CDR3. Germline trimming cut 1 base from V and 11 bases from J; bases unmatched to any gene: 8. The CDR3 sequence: CASSLDRGQLSAFF. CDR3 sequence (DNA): TGTGCCAGCAGCTTAGACAGGGGGCAGCTCTCTGCTTTCTTT.

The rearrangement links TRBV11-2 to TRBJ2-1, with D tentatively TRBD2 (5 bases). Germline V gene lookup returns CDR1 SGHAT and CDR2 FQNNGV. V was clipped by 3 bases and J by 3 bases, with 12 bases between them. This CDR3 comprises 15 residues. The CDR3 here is CASSFLVGDYNEQFF. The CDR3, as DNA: TGTGCCAGCAGCTTCCTGGTCGGGGACTACAATGAGCAGTTCTTC.